A single sample is the source of the 2 T cell receptor beta chains below, sequenced in a study of HIV-infected patients and healthy controls. TCRdb re-called the 5' RACE reads with MiXCR, one entry per CDR3 protein. The sample records 65,000 to 70,000 distinct CDR3 sequences, 15% to 20% being singletons. The source material was CD4+ T cells from blood. Receptors originate from a human donor in good health.

By sample share, this clonotype is medium-sized. The chain couples TRBV29-1 to TRBJ2-7, with 7 bases that match TRBD1. The CDR3 sequence is 13 residues long. Germline V lookup: CDR1 SQVTM, CDR2 ANQGSEA. The junction had 8 bases not matched to a gene; V was cut back by 6 bases and J by 3 bases. In DNA form, the CDR3 reads TGCAGCGTCACAGGGGAAGGACGCTACGAGCAGTACTTC. Translation gives CSVTGEGRYEQYF.

The V and J genes are TRBV28 and TRBJ2-7; 7 bases line up with TRBD2. The CDR3 is made up of 15 amino acids. Germline CDR1 and CDR2: MDHEN and SYDVKM. After removal of 3 bases from V and 2 bases from J, the junction contained 7 bases not matched to a gene. In nucleotides, the CDR3 is TGTGCCAGCAGTTTCTCCCGGGGGAGGGCCTACGAGCAGTACTTC. Translated, it gives CASSFSRGRAYEQYF.